This TCR beta chain was identified during a study of EBV T-cell therapy then PD-1 blockade in nasopharyngeal carcinoma. Losses at the gene ends were 7 bases for V and 1 base for J; bases not matched to a gene: 14. Germline V gene lookup returns CDR1 MDHEN and CDR2 SYDVKM. There are 17 residues in the CDR3. Comments on this clone: Its antigen is not known.

The sample's time point: 266 days after commencement of treatment, after nivolumab therapy. Treatment reported: AdE1-LMPpoly-expanded autologous EBV-specific T-cell therapy followed by anti-PD-1 nivolumab. TCRdb's table, derived via immunoSEQ multiplex PCR, lists solely in-frame clones and lacks some. Of fewer than 25,000 clones in the sample, around 80% were seen once. This clonotype originated in a man aged 35-49 years with nasopharyngeal carcinoma. The chain is built from TRBV28 and TRBJ2-7, with 9 bases matching TRBD2. Source: CD8+ T cells from blood, taken at day 266 from a patient whose treatment included autologous EBV-specific T cells and nivolumab. CDR3 DNA sequence: TGTGCCAGCAACCCGATCGCGGGGGGGCCAAAATCCTACGAGCAGTACTTC. Translating gives CASNPIAGGPKSYEQYF. The full variable domain, rest sourced from reference TRBV28 and TRBJ2-7, is DVKVTQSSRYLVKRTGEKVFLECVQDMDHENMFWYRQDPGLGLRLIYFSYDVKMKEKGDIPEGYSVSREKKERFSLILESASTNQTSMYLCASNPIAGGPKSYEQYFGPGTRLTVT.